These 30 T cell receptor beta chains were sequenced from one sample in a study of T-cell memory formation after mild COVID-19. TCRdb reprocessed the 5' RACE reads with MiXCR, giving one entry per CDR3 protein. This sample carries roughly 89,000 distinct CDR3 sequences, around 13% of them seen once, and the ten largest clones take over 25%. Sequencing input: PBMCs or a T cell subset sorted from them (not recorded which). All receptors come from an adult woman who had mild COVID-19 (a few samples of this study predate the infection). Cell type and time point are not known.

This rearrangement joins TRBV11-2 to TRBJ1-1; D unresolved. CDR1 is SGHAT, CDR2 FQNNGV, per germline. The V end lost 1 base, the J end lost 6 bases, and 9 bases lay between the germline ends. This CDR3 is built from 13 residues. Here the CDR3 DNA reads TGTGCCAGCAGCTTAGGGAATACACCTGAAGCTTTCTTT. It codes for CASSLGNTPEAFF.

The rearrangement joins TRBV20-1 to TRBJ2-1; 9 bases agree with TRBD2. Germline V CDR1 and CDR2: DFQATT, SNEGSKA (reference sequence). This CDR3 has 16 amino acids. V lost 0 bases and J lost 2; bases outside the gene matches: 5. The chain's CDR3 is CSARELTSGAYNEQFF. The CDR3 region has the DNA TGCAGTGCTAGAGAGCTGACTAGCGGTGCCTACAATGAGCAGTTCTTC.

The chain is built from TRBV4-3 and TRBJ2-3, with 8 positions matching TRBD2. Germline trimming cut 0 bases from V and 4 bases from J; bases unmatched to any gene: 12. The CDR3 spans 18 residues. Germline V gives CDR1 LGHNA, CDR2 YSLEER. The CDR3 sequence: CASSQESERETAADTQYF. The CDR3 nucleotides read TGCGCCAGCAGCCAAGAAAGCGAGCGGGAGACAGCGGCAGATACGCAGTATTTT.

The chain couples TRBV6-5 to TRBJ2-7; 9 nucleotides line up with TRBD1. The V gene's germline CDR1 is MNHEY and CDR2 SVGAGI. The J segment lost 3 bases and the V segment lost 6 bases, leaving 9 bases of the junction unmatched. This CDR3 contains 15 residues. The chain's CDR3 is CASSRGQGINYEQYF. CDR3 bases: TGTGCCAGCAGCCGGGGACAGGGTATTAACTACGAGCAGTACTTC.

In its sample, this clonotype was seen a few times. CDR3: CSAPGTGWDEQYF. CDR3 sequence (DNA): TGCAGTGCTCCCGGGACAGGGTGGGACGAGCAGTACTTC. The chain joins TRBV20-1 to TRBJ2-7, with 9 nucleotides matching TRBD1. In germline, CDR1 is DFQATT, CDR2 SNEGSKA (reference sequence). V lost 5 bases, J lost 5 bases, and 7 bases stayed unmatched. CDR3 length equals 13 residues.

This clonotype has just a few counts. The chain combines TRBV5-1 with TRBJ2-2; D ambiguous. From germline, CDR1 is SGHRS and CDR2 YFSETQ. The CDR3 spans 14 residues. V lost 0 bases, J lost 3 bases, and 6 bases lay in between. CDR3 region: CASSLDGDTGELFF. Written as DNA, the CDR3 is TGCGCCAGCAGCTTGGACGGTGACACCGGGGAGCTGTTTTTT.

This sequence joins TRBV5-6 and TRBJ2-1; 8 bases are a match to TRBD2. The CDR3 covers 16 residues. Germline CDR1 and CDR2: SGHDT and YYEEEE. Trimming took 4 bases from V and 2 from J; bases not matched to a gene: 8. The CDR3 DNA reads as TGTGCCAGCAGCGGGGGTCCGGGAGGGACCTACAATGAGCAGTTCTTC. It yields the protein CASSGGPGGTYNEQFF.

This clonotype showed up just a few times. The V and J genes are TRBV24-1 and TRBJ2-2; D ambiguous. CDR1 and CDR2 from the germline V gene are KGHDR and SFDVKD. The CDR3 extends over 12 amino acids. Trimming left V 12 bases short and J 7 bases short, with 14 bases between. The CDR3 protein is CAASSTVGELFF. The DNA of the CDR3 is TGTGCCGCCTCCTCCACAGTCGGGGAGCTGTTTTTT.

The J gene is TRBJ1-3, the V gene TRBV7-9; D ambiguous. The germline CDR1 and CDR2 sequences are SEHNR and FQNEAQ (reference sequence). CDR3 size: 14 residues. V gave up 4 bases and J gave up 1 base, with 8 bases separating them. The CDR3 bases are TGTGCCAGCAGCTCCCTTCCATCTGGAAACACCATATATTTT. Encoded protein: CASSSLPSGNTIYF.

A few counts support this clonotype. This chain joins TRBV7-6 and TRBJ2-3, with a possible D match to TRBD2 (6 bases). CDR1 is SGHVS and CDR2 is FNYEAQ in the germline V gene. Trimming shortened V by 5 bases and J by 4 bases, and 16 bases separated the two germline ends. The CDR3 is made up of 15 amino acids. For the CDR3, the DNA is TGTGCCAGCAGCCCCGAGGGCGGGGAGGCAGATACGCAGTATTTT. This encodes CASSPEGGEADTQYF.

This clonotype turned up a few times. The chain uses TRBV7-3 and TRBJ1-1; D gene unclear. CDR3 length: 13 residues. CDR1 is SGHTA and CDR2 is FQGTGA in the germline V gene. V shed 4 bases and J shed 3 bases, with 9 bases lying between them. The CDR3 region has the DNA TGTGCCAGCAGCTCTGGGTGGGACACTGAAGCTTTCTTT. As protein: CASSSGWDTEAFF.

This clonotype was found once. The chain uses TRBV30 and TRBJ1-1; D perhaps matches TRBD1 (5 bases). V lost 3 bases to trimming and J lost 2 bases, with 10 bases between them. The CDR3 runs 13 residues. From germline, CDR1 is GTSNPN and CDR2 SVGIG (reference sequence). This CDR3 reads CAWSPGLNTEAFF. CDR3 in DNA: TGTGCCTGGAGCCCGGGACTCAACACTGAAGCTTTCTTT.

This clonotype was detected only a few times. V is TRBV4-1 and J is TRBJ2-2; no firm D call. Germline assignment: CDR1 MGHRA and CDR2 YSYEKL. The V gene lost 4 bases and the J gene lost 4 bases, with 4 bases spanning the gap. CDR3 length equals 12 residues. This chain's CDR3 is CASSPATGELFF. The CDR3 DNA reads as TGCGCCAGCAGCCCCGCCACCGGGGAGCTGTTTTTT.

This chain joins TRBV2 and TRBJ2-2, with D unclear. CDR1 and CDR2 (germline): SNHLY, FYNNEI. V was pared by 8 bases and J by 3 bases, with 13 bases between. The CDR3 length is 14 residues. CDR3 DNA: TGTGCCAGCGGATACAGACCAGACACCGGGGAGCTGTTTTTT. Its protein is CASGYRPDTGELFF. Using reference TRBV2 and TRBJ2-2 for the parts outside the CDR3, the full variable domain is EPEVTQTPSHQVTQMGQEVILRCVPISNHLYFYWYRQILGQKVEFLVSFYNNEISEKSEIFDDQFSVERPDGSNFTLKIRSTKLEDSAMYFCASGYRPDTGELFFGEGSRLTVL.

V gene TRBV5-5 combines with J gene TRBJ2-1; 7 positions match TRBD2. V trimming: 4 bases; J trimming: 7 bases; junction bases outside the gene matches: 8. Per the germline V gene, CDR1 is SGHKS and CDR2 is YYEKEE (reference sequence). This CDR3 is built from 14 residues. In nucleotides, the CDR3 is TGTGCCAGCAGCCCCGGGACTAACCTAAATGAGCAGTTCTTC. Translation: CASSPGTNLNEQFF.

The rearrangement links TRBV9 to TRBJ2-2; D gene unclear. Germline V gives CDR1 SGDLS, CDR2 YYNGEE. The CDR3 loop spans 16 amino acids. Trimming removed 0 bases at V and 1 base at J, with 10 bases between. In DNA, the CDR3 is TGTGCCAGCAGCGTAGTAGGCAGAGGGAACACCGGGGAGCTGTTTTTT. Amino acids: CASSVVGRGNTGELFF.

CDR3 sequence: CASSPHDSPYEQYF. In DNA, the CDR3 is TGCGCCAGCAGCCCCCATGACTCGCCCTACGAGCAGTACTTC. The gene calls are TRBV4-3 and TRBJ2-7; D not resolved. The length of the CDR3 is 14 residues. Deletions cut 4 bases from V and 2 bases from J, with 12 bases between. Germline loops: CDR1 LGHNA, CDR2 YSLEER.

This clonotype has only a few counts. The rearrangement links TRBV30 to TRBJ2-7, with a weak D call TRBD1 (5 bases). The ends were cut back, 2 bases at V and 2 bases at J, with 7 bases in the middle. CDR1 is GTSNPN, CDR2 SVGIG, per germline (reference sequence). CDR3 length: 12 residues. In DNA form, the CDR3 reads TGTGCCTGGAGTATCAGGGCCTACGAGCAGTACTTC. Protein sequence: CAWSIRAYEQYF.

There are a few counts of this clonotype. The rearrangement uses TRBV7-9 and TRBJ2-1; tentative D call: TRBD1 (6 bases). The CDR3 loop spans 15 amino acids. Germline CDR1 is SEHNR and CDR2 is FQNEAQ (reference sequence). V gave up 5 bases and J gave up 2 bases, with 13 bases separating them. CDR3 sequence (DNA): TGTGCCAGCAGCACCGCAGGGGCGACCTACAATGAGCAGTTCTTC. Translating it yields CASSTAGATYNEQFF.

Comments on this clonotype: A read error is possible here, since a much larger clone lies one base away. The chain uses TRBV7-6 and TRBJ2-3, with TRBD2 matching over 9 bases. The CDR3 runs 16 residues. Germline V CDR1 and CDR2: SGHVS, FNYEAQ. With V trimmed by 1 base and J by 6 bases, 8 bases remained unmatched. The CDR3 spells CASSLVSSGAVDTQYF. CDR3 in DNA: TGTGCCAGCAGCTTAGTCTCTAGCGGGGCTGTGGATACGCAGTATTTT.

The V and J genes are TRBV4-1 and TRBJ2-1, with 8 bases fitting TRBD1. Unmatched junction bases numbered 1, after V lost 7 bases and J lost 5 bases. The CDR3 has 12 residues. CDR1 and CDR2 (germline): MGHRA, YSYEKL. The CDR3 DNA follows: TGCGCCAGCAAGGACAGGGACAATGAGCAGTTCTTC. Protein: CASKDRDNEQFF.

The table lists this clonotype with many counts. The chain uses TRBV7-6 and TRBJ2-3, with D uncertain. Germline V CDR1 and CDR2: SGHVS, FNYEAQ. Trimming removed 1 base at V and 6 bases at J, with 5 bases between. This CDR3 region has 12 residues. CDR3 nucleotide sequence: TGTGCCAGCAGCTTAGGCCCGGATACGCAGTATTTT. This encodes CASSLGPDTQYF.

CDR3 bases: TGTGCCAGCAGCAGGAGAGTCGCGGGAGCCATCAATGAGCAGTTCTTC. Amino acid sequence: CASSRRVAGAINEQFF. The chain links TRBV11-3 to TRBJ2-1; TRBD2 matches at 7 bases. This CDR3 has 16 residues. With V trimmed by 5 bases and J by 6 bases, 13 bases remained unmatched. From germline, CDR1 is SGHNT and CDR2 YENEEA.

The chain combines TRBV4-1 with TRBJ2-3, with unresolved D. Germline V gives CDR1 MGHRA, CDR2 YSYEKL. V was clipped by 0 bases and J by 3 bases, with 10 bases between them. The CDR3 sequence is 15 residues long. This chain's CDR3 is CASSQDRELTDTQYF. The CDR3 DNA is TGCGCCAGCAGCCAAGATAGGGAATTAACAGATACGCAGTATTTT.

This clonotype turned up a few times. The DNA of the CDR3 is TGCAGTGCTAGAATTAGTTTTGGGCACGGAGATACGCAGTATTTT. This translates into CSARISFGHGDTQYF. The chain has TRBV20-1 and TRBJ2-3; D is uncertain. V lost 2 bases and J lost 5, with 17 bases in between. The CDR3 runs 15 residues. Germline assignment: CDR1 DFQATT and CDR2 SNEGSKA (reference sequence).

The CDR3 sequence is CASSPGTGGAFSYGYTF. CDR3 in DNA: TGTGCCAGCAGCCCGGGGACAGGGGGCGCGTTTAGCTATGGCTACACCTTC. The J gene is TRBJ1-2, the V gene TRBV11-2; 12 bases agree with TRBD1. The CDR3 runs to 17 residues. The germline V gene encodes CDR1 SGHAT and CDR2 FQNNGV. V lost 5 bases and J lost 4; bases outside the gene matches: 11.

This clonotype appeared a few times. The J gene is TRBJ1-2, the V gene TRBV29-1; D gene ambiguous. V shed 4 bases and J shed 4 bases, with 13 bases lying between them. Germline CDR1 and CDR2: SQVTM and ANQGSEA. The CDR3 runs 13 residues. CDR3 protein: CSVAPGTSYGYTF. CDR3 sequence (DNA): TGCAGCGTTGCGCCGGGCACTAGCTATGGCTACACCTTC.

The rearrangement joins TRBV9 to TRBJ1-1; no definite D call. Looked up from germline, CDR1 is SGDLS and CDR2 is YYNGEE. Trimming took off 0 bases at V and 4 bases at J, with 16 bases between the two ends. CDR3 size: 16 residues. The CDR3 DNA reads as TGTGCCAGCAGCGTAGCTACTGGGCAAGTGGGCACTGAAGCTTTCTTT. Its protein is CASSVATGQVGTEAFF.

J is TRBJ2-1 and V is TRBV4-1, with D uncertain. Trimming stripped 1 base from V and 6 bases from J, with 7 bases between. Germline V gene sequence: CDR1 MGHRA, CDR2 YSYEKL. The CDR3 runs 13 residues. The CDR3 DNA is TGCGCCAGCAGCCAAGTCGCCGGCAATGAGCAGTTCTTC. It translates to CASSQVAGNEQFF.

This clonotype was recorded a few times. CDR3 DNA: TGTGCCAGTAGTAGAGGGGACACTGAAGCTTTCTTT. The encoded protein is CASSRGDTEAFF. This chain links TRBV19 with TRBJ1-1; D possibly corresponds to TRBD1 (5 bases). The CDR3 extends over 12 amino acids. Germline V gives CDR1 LNHDA, CDR2 SQIVND (reference sequence). V dropped 4 bases and J dropped 3 bases, with 6 bases sitting between them. Complete variable domain (other parts from reference TRBV19 and TRBJ1-1): DGGITQSPKYLFRKEGQNVTLSCEQNLNHDAMYWYRQDPGQGLRLIYYSQIVNDFQKGDIAEGYSVSREKKESFPLTVTSAQKNPTAFYLCASSRGDTEAFFGQGTRLTVV.